This TCR beta chain originates from a study of blood T cell repertoires in COVID-19. CDR1 and CDR2 from the germline V gene are SGDLS and YYNGEE. This CDR3 comprises 19 residues. V was clipped by 2 bases and J by 3 bases; unmatched bases: 14. In the authors' workflow: Estimated nucleated cell counts came from reference gene primer amplification. This table comes from immunoSEQ multiplex PCR, and its TCRdb copy is limited to in-frame clones, with some not included. The V and J calls and the clone size are those of that table, but D and trimming were determined from the DNA. The profile shows around 27,000 clones, 65% to 90% of them singletons.

Sequenced material: peripheral blood. This clonotype was obtained from a man in his 70s with active COVID-19. The chain combines TRBV9 with TRBJ2-3; 11 bases align to TRBD2. The CDR3 reads CASSVTPLTSGRTTDTQYF. CDR3 bases: TGTGCCAGCAGCGTCACGCCCCTTACTAGCGGGAGAACTACAGATACGCAGTATTTT.